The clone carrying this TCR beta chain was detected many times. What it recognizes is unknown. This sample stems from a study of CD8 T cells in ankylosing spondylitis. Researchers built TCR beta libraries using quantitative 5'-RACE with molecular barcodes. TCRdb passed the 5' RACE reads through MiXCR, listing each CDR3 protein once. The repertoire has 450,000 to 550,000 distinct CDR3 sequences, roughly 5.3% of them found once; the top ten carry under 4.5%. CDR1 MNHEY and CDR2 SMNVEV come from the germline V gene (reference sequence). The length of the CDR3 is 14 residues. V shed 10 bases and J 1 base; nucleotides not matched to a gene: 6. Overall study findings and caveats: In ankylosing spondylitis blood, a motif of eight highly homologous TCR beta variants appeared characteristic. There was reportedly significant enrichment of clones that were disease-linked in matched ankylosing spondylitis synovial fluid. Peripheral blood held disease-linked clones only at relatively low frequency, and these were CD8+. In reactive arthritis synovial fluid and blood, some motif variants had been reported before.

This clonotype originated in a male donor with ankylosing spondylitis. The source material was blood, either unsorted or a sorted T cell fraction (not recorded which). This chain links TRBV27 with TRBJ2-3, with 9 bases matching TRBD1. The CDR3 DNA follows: TGTGCCACCTGGGGACAGGGCGGCACAGATACGCAGTATTTT. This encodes CATWGQGGTDTQYF.